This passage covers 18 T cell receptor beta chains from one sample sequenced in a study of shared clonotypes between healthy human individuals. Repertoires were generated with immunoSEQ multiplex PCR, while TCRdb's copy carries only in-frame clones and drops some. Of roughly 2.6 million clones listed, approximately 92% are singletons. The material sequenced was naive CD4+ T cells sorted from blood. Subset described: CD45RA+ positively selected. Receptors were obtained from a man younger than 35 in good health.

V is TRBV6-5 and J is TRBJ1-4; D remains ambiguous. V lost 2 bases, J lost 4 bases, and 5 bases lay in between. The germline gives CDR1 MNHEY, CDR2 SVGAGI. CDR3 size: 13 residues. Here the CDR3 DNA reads TGTGCCAGCAGTTACGGATTTAATGAAAAACTGTTTTTT. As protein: CASSYGFNEKLFF.

The DNA for the CDR3 is TGTGCCAGCAGTGTGGCCGCTCTGGGATCCTACGAGCAGTACTTC. Translation: CASSVAALGSYEQYF. The rearrangement uses TRBV2 and TRBJ2-7, with D unclear. The CDR3 length is 15 residues. The V end lost 4 bases, the J end lost 1 base, and 14 bases lay between the germline ends. CDR1 and CDR2 (germline): SNHLY, FYNNEI.

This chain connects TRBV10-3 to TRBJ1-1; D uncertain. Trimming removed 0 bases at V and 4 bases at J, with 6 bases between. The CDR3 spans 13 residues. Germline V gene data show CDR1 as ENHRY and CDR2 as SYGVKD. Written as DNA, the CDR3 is TGTGCCATCAGTGAGTCTCTCGGCACTGAAGCTTTCTTT. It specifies CAISESLGTEAFF.

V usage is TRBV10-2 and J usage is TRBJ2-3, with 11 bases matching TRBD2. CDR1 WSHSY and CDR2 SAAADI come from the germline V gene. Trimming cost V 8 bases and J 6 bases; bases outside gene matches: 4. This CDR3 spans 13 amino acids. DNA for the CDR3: TGCGCCAGCTTTAGCGGGGGGGCCGATACGCAGTATTTT. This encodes CASFSGGADTQYF.

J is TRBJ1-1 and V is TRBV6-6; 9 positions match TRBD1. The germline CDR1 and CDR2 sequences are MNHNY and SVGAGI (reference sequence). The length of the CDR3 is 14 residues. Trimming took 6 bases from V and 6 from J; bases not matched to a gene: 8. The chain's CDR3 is CASSQIQGAAEAFF. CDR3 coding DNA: TGTGCCAGCAGCCAGATACAGGGGGCGGCTGAAGCTTTCTTT.

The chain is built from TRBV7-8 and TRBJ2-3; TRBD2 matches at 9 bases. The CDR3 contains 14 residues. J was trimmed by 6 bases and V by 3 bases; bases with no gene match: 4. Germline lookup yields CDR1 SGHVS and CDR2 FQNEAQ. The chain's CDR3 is CASSFRTSVDTQYF. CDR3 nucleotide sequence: TGTGCCAGCAGCTTCCGGACTAGCGTGGATACGCAGTATTTT.

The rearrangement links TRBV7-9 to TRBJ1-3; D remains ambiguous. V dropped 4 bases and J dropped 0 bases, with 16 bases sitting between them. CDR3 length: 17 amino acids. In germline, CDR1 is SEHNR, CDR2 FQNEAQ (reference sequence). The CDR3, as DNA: TGTGCCAGCAGCTGGAAAACCCCTAACCCCTCTGGAAACACCATATATTTT. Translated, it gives CASSWKTPNPSGNTIYF.

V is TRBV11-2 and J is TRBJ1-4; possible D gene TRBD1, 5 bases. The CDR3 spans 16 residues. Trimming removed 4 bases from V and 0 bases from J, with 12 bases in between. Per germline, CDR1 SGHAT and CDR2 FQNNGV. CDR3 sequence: CASSSMGETTNEKLFF. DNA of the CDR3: TGTGCCAGCAGCTCGATGGGGGAGACAACTAATGAAAAACTGTTTTTT. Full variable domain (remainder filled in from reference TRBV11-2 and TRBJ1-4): EAGVAQSPRYKIIEKRQSVAFWCNPISGHATLYWYQQILGQGPKLLIQFQNNGVVDDSQLPKDRFSAERLKGVDSTLKIQPAKLEDSAVYLCASSSMGETTNEKLFFGSGTQLSVL.

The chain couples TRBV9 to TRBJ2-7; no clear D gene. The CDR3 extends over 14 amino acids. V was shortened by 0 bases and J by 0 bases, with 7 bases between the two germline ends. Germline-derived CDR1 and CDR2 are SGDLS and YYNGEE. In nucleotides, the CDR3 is TGTGCCAGCAGCGTAGACCCATACTCCTACGAGCAGTACTTC. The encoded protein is CASSVDPYSYEQYF.

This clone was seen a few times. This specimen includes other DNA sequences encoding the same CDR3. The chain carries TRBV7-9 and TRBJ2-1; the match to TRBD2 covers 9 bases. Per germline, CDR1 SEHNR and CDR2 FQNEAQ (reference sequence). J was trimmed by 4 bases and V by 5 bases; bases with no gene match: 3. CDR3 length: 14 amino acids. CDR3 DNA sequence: TGTGCCAGCAGCATTAGCGGGGGATACAATGAGCAGTTCTTC. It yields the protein CASSISGGYNEQFF.

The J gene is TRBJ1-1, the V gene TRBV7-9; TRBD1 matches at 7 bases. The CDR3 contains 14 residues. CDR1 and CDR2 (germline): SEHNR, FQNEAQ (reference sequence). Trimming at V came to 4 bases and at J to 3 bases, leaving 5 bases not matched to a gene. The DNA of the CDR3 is TGTGCCAGCAGCTACGGACAGGCCCACACTGAAGCTTTCTTT. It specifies CASSYGQAHTEAFF.

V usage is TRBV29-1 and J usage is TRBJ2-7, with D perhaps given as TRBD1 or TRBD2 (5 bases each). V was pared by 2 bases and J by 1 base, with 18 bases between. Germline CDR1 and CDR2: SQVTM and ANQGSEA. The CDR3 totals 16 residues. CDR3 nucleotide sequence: TGCAGCGTTGAATCGGCACCAGGGAGACGATCCTACGAGCAGTACTTC. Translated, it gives CSVESAPGRRSYEQYF.

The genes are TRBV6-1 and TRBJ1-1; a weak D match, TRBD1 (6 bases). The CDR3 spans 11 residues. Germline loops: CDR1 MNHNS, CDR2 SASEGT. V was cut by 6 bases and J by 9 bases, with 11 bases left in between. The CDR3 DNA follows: TGTGCCAGCAGCTCCACAGGGAAAGCTTTCTTT. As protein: CASSSTGKAFF.

CDR3 region: CATLGTADYGYTF. The CDR3 DNA reads as TGTGCCACCCTTGGGACAGCAGACTATGGCTACACCTTC. V and J are TRBV6-6 and TRBJ1-2; 7 bases map to TRBD1. V trimming: 10 bases; J trimming: 3 bases; junction bases outside the gene matches: 8. Looked up from germline, CDR1 is MNHNY and CDR2 is SVGAGI (reference sequence). The CDR3 runs 13 residues.

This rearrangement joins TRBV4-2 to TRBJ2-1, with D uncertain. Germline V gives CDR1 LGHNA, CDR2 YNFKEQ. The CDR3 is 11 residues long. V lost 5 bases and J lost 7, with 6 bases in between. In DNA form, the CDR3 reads TGTGCCAGCAGCGACCGGAATGAGCAGTTCTTC. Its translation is CASSDRNEQFF.

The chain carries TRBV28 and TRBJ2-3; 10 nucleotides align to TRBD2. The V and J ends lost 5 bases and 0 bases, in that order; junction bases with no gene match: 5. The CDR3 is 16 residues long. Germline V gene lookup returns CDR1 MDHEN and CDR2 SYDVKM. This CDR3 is CASSPQRGGSTDTQYF. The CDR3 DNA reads TGTGCCAGCAGTCCCCAGCGGGGGGGAAGCACAGATACGCAGTATTTT.

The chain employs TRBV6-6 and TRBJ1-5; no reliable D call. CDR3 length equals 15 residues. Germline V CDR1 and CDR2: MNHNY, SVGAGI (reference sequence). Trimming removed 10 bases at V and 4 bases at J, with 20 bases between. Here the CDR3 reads CATKGGISLNQPQHF. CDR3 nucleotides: TGTGCCACAAAGGGAGGGATAAGCTTAAATCAGCCCCAGCATTTT.

The CDR3 nucleotides are TGTGCCAGCAGCTTTAGCGGGGTTAACACCGGGGAGCTGTTTTTT. It is translated as CASSFSGVNTGELFF. The chain is built from TRBV11-3 and TRBJ2-2; 8 bases align to TRBD2. The CDR3 is made up of 15 amino acids. The germline V gene encodes CDR1 SGHNT and CDR2 YENEEA. Losses at the gene ends were 3 bases for V and 2 bases for J; bases not matched to a gene: 2. Together with reference TRBV11-3 and TRBJ2-2, the CDR3 gives the full variable domain: EAGVVQSPRYKIIEKKQPVAFWCNPISGHNTLYWYLQNLGQGPELLIRYENEEAVDDSQLPKDRFSAERLKGVDSTLKIQPAELGDSAVYLCASSFSGVNTGELFFGEGSRLTVL.